A single sample is the source of the 6 T cell receptor beta chains below, sequenced in a study of response to subunit inactivated influenza vaccine (dated by TCRdb to the late 2010s). The library relied on RT-PCR. Instrument used: Illumina HiSeq 2500. The public reads were reanalyzed by TCRdb: fastp trimming at Q25, MiXCR alignment, in-frame beta chains only. Rows with a matching CDR3 protein are joined into one entry that keeps the most common DNA and genes. The sample records around 520,000 distinct CDR3 sequences, 25% of which are singletons. The leading ten clones occupy 1.5% to 2% of the sample. This specimen was CD4+ T cells sorted from PBMCs, taken approximately 5 days after vaccination. These receptors came from a man aged 45-65 years who received an inactivated influenza vaccine. Donor details come from another sample of the same person, matched by shared clones.

V gene TRBV28 combines with J gene TRBJ1-2; 8 bases are a match to TRBD1. Germline-derived CDR1 and CDR2 are MDHEN and SYDVKM. J gave up 0 bases and V 3 bases, and 3 bases lay outside the gene matches. This CDR3 contains 15 residues. CDR3: CASSFSRGPNYGYTF. The CDR3 DNA reads TGTGCCAGCAGTTTTAGCAGGGGGCCTAACTATGGCTACACCTTC.

V usage is TRBV7-2 and J usage is TRBJ2-7, with TRBD1 matching over 10 bases. Germline V gives CDR1 SGHTA, CDR2 FQGNSA. With V trimmed by 5 bases and J by 7 bases, 11 bases remained unmatched. This CDR3 region has 15 residues. The CDR3 nucleotides are TGTGCCAGCAGCCTCACCGGGACAGGGGTAGGGGAGCAGTACTTC. It is translated as CASSLTGTGVGEQYF.

The chain is built from TRBV29-1 and TRBJ1-4, with a weak D call TRBD1 (6 bases). CDR3 length: 12 amino acids. With 4 bases removed from V and 7 bases from J, the gap between germline ends came to 10 bases. Per germline, CDR1 SQVTM and CDR2 ANQGSEA. This CDR3 reads CSVAGGGEKLFF. CDR3 bases: TGCAGCGTTGCCGGGGGCGGTGAAAAACTGTTTTTT.

CDR3 sequence: CSAPGQAHTGELFF. The CDR3 DNA reads as TGCAGTGCCCCGGGACAGGCCCACACCGGGGAGCTGTTTTTT. The rearrangement links TRBV20-1 to TRBJ2-2, with 8 positions matching TRBD1. Trimming cost V 6 bases and J 3 bases; bases outside gene matches: 6. The CDR3 loop spans 14 amino acids. Germline CDR1 is DFQATT and CDR2 is SNEGSKA (reference sequence).

V is TRBV20-1 and J is TRBJ1-2; 8 bases are shared with TRBD1. With 3 bases clipped from V and 4 bases from J, the junction kept 4 bases outside the gene matches. CDR1 and CDR2 (germline): DFQATT, SNEGSKA (reference sequence). The CDR3 contains 13 residues. CDR3: CSARGTGGYGYTF. In DNA, the CDR3 is TGCAGTGCTAGGGGGACAGGAGGCTATGGCTACACCTTC.

The V gene is TRBV20-1, the J gene TRBJ2-1; D not certain. In germline, CDR1 is DFQATT, CDR2 SNEGSKA (reference sequence). The V end lost 3 bases, the J end lost 8 bases, and 14 bases lay between the germline ends. The CDR3 sequence is 13 residues long. CDR3 nucleotide sequence: TGCAGTGCTAGCTTGGGCGGCGCCTATGAGCAGTTCTTC. It yields the protein CSASLGGAYEQFF.